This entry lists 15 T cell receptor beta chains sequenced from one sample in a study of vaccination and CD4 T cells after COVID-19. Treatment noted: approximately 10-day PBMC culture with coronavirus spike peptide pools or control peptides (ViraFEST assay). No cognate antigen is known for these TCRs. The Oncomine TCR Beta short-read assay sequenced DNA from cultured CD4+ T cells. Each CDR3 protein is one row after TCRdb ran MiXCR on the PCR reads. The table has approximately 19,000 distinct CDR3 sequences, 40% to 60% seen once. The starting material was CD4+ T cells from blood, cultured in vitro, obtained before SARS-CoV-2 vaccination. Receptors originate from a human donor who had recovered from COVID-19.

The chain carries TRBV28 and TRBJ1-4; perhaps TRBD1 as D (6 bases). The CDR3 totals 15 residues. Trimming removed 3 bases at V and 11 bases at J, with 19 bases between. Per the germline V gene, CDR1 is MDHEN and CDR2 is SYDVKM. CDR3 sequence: CASSLISGTPVKLFF. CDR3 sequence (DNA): TGTGCCAGCAGTTTGATTTCGGGGACACCCGTGAAACTGTTTTTT.

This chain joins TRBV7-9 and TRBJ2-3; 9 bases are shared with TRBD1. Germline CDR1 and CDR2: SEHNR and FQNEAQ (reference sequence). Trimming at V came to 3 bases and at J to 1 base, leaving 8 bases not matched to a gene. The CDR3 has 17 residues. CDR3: CASSFRTGVTRTDTQYF. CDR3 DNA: TGTGCCAGCAGCTTCCGGACAGGGGTCACTCGCACAGATACGCAGTATTTT.

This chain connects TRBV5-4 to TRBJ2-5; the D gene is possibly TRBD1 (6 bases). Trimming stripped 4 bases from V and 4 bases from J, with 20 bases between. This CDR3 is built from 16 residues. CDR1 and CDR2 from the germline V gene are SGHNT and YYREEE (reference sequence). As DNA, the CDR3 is TGTGCCAGCAGCGCGCGCTCCCAGGGGCTAGGAGAGACCCAGTACTTC. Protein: CASSARSQGLGETQYF.

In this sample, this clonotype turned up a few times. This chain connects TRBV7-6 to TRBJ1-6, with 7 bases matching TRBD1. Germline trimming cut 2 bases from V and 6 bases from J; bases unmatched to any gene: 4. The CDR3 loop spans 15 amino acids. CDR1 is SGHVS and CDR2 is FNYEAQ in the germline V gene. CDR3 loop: CASSLRGQFNSPLHF. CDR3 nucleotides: TGTGCCAGCAGCTTAAGGGGACAGTTTAATTCACCCCTCCACTTT. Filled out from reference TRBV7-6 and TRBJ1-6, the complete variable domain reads GAGVSQSPRYKVTKRGQDVALRCDPISGHVSLYWYRQALGQGPEFLTYFNYEAQQDKSGLPNDRFSAERPEGSISTLTIQRTEQRDSAMYRCASSLRGQFNSPLHFGNGTRLTVT.

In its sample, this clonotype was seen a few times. The CDR3 DNA sequence: TGCAGTGCCCGGCGAAGCGGGAGCTTCGTTCCCCCCTACAATGAGCAGTTCTTC. Its translation is CSARRSGSFVPPYNEQFF. The chain recombines TRBV20-1 with TRBJ2-1; 8 bases fit TRBD2. Per the germline V gene, CDR1 is DFQATT and CDR2 is SNEGSKA (reference sequence). V shed 6 bases, J shed 2 bases, and the junction held 18 bases outside the gene matches. The CDR3 is 18 residues long.

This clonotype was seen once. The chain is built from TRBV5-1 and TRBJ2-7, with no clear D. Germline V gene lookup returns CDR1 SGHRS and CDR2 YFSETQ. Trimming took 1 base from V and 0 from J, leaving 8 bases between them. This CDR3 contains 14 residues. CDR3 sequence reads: CASSLFASSYEQYF. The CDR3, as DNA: TGCGCCAGCAGCTTGTTCGCCAGCTCCTACGAGCAGTACTTC.

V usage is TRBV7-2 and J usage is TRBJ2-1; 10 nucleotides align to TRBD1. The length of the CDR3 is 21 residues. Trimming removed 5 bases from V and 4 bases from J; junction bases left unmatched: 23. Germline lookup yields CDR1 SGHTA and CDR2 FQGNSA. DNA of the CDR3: TGTGCCAGCAGCACCCCGGACAGGGGGGTGCCGCGGGGTTACTCGTACAATGAGCAGTTCTTC. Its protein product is CASSTPDRGVPRGYSYNEQFF.

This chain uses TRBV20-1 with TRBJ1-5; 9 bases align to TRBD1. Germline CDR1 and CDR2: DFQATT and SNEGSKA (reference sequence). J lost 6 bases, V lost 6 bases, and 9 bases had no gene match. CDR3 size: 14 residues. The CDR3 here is CSANSGTGIQPQHF. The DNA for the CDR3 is TGCAGTGCAAACTCCGGGACAGGGATTCAGCCCCAGCATTTT.

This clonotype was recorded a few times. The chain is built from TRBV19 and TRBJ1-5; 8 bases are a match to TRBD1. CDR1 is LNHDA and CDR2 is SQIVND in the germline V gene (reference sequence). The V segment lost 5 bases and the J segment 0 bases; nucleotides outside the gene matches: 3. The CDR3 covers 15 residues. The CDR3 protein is CASSGQGFSNQPQHF. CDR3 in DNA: TGTGCCAGTAGTGGACAGGGTTTTAGCAATCAGCCCCAGCATTTT.

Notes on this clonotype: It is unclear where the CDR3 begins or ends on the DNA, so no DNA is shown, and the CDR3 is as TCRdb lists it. The chain's CDR3 is CASSISDSFLETQYF. The chain carries TRBV19 and TRBJ2-5; TRBD1, the table's D call, lacks a check against the DNA. The germline V gene has CDR1 LNHDA and CDR2 SQIVND (reference sequence). With termini counted, the CDR3 has 15 amino acids.

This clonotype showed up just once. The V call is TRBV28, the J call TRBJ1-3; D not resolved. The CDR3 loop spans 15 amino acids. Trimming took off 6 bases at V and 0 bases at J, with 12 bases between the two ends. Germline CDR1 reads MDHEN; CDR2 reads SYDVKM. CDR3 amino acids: CASSKQPISGNTIYF. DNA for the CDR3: TGTGCCAGCAGCAAACAGCCAATCTCTGGAAACACCATATATTTT.

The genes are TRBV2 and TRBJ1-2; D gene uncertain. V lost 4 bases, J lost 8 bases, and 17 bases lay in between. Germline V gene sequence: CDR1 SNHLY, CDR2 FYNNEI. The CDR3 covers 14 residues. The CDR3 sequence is CASSGVYIGSGYTF. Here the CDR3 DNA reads TGTGCCAGCAGTGGGGTGTATATTGGGTCCGGCTACACCTTC.

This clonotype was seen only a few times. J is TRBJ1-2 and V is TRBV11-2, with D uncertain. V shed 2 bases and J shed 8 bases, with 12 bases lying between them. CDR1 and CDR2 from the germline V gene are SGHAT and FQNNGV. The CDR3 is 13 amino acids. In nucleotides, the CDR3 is TGTGCCAGCAGCTTATTGCGCGGGGTAGGCTACACCTTC. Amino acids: CASSLLRGVGYTF.

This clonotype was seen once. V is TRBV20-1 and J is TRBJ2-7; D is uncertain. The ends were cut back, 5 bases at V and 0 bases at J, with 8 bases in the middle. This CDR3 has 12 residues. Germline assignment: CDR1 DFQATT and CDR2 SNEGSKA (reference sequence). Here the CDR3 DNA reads TGCAGTGCTTACGACGCCTCCTACGAGCAGTACTTC. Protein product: CSAYDASYEQYF.

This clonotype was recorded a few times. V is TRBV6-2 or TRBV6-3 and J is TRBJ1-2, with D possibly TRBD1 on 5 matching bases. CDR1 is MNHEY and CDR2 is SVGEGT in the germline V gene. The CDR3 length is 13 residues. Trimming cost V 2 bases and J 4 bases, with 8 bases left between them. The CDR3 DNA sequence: TGTGCCAGCAGTTACGGGACTATCTATGGCTACACCTTC. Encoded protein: CASSYGTIYGYTF.